This T cell receptor beta chain originates from a study of OX40 agonist ivuxolimab in advanced cancers. As for the study in general: Earlier treatment with anti-PD-1, anti-PD-L1 or anti-CTLA-4 was permitted, and around 43% had received some.

The CDR3 sequence is 14 residues long. The germline gives CDR1 MNHEY, CDR2 SVGAGI. The V and J ends lost 6 bases and 1 base respectively, with 13 bases between them. The method was immunoSEQ multiplex PCR; TCRdb's version includes in-frame clones alone and lacks a portion of them. The data contain 65,000 to 75,000 clones, around 83% of them singletons. The chain is built from TRBV6-5 and TRBJ2-7; unclear D gene. The sequence came from an adult with an advanced solid tumor such as melanoma, head and neck, liver or kidney cancer. This specimen was CD4+ or CD8+ T cells sorted from blood, taken in a trial of the OX40 agonist ivuxolimab. CDR3 nucleotides: TGTGCCAGCAGGGTGTCTAGGATATCCTACGAGCAGTACGTC. This gives the protein CASRVSRISYEQYV.